The 13 T cell receptor beta chains presented below share a single source sample, sequenced in a study of T cell responses to AZD1222 COVID-19 vaccine. Here immunoSEQ multiplex PCR was the method, and the copy in TCRdb shows in-frame clones only, minus some. The sample contains 150,000 to 200,000 clones, roughly 88% of which appear only once. The sample was peripheral blood, taken on day 0 of AZD1222 vaccination. Receptors originate from an adult in good health.

The chain couples TRBV6-2 or TRBV6-3 to TRBJ1-1, with 8 bases identical to TRBD1. CDR1 is MNHEY and CDR2 is SVGEGT in the germline V gene. The length of the CDR3 is 14 residues. V lost 2 bases, J lost 6 bases, and 5 bases stayed unmatched. DNA for the CDR3: TGTGCCAGCAGTTACCCCCACAGGGGGGCTGAAGCTTTCTTT. Protein: CASSYPHRGAEAFF.

The chain has TRBV6-6 and TRBJ1-2; perhaps TRBD1 as D (5 bases). Looked up from germline, CDR1 is MNHNY and CDR2 is SVGAGI (reference sequence). The CDR3 consists of 12 residues. Trimming shortened V by 0 bases and J by 6 bases, and 5 bases separated the two germline ends. The CDR3 sequence: CASSYSGDGYTF. The CDR3 bases are TGTGCCAGCAGTTACTCAGGGGATGGCTACACCTTC.

This clone has a count of ten or more. This chain links TRBV7-9 with TRBJ2-7; D not resolved. This CDR3 is built from 13 residues. Germline V gene lookup returns CDR1 SEHNR and CDR2 FQNEAQ (reference sequence). The V end was cut by 1 base, the J end by 4 bases, with 8 bases between. The CDR3 region is CASSLEPGYEQYF. The CDR3 nucleotides read TGTGCCAGCAGCTTAGAGCCGGGTTACGAGCAGTACTTC.

The rearrangement joins TRBV12-3 or TRBV12-4 to TRBJ1-1, with a weak D call TRBD1 (5 bases). The CDR3 has 13 residues. V was cut by 3 bases and J by 5 bases, with 10 bases left in between. For the CDR3, the DNA is TGTGCCAGCAGTTTCGGGACTGGAACTGAAGCTTTCTTT. Protein product: CASSFGTGTEAFF.

The V and J genes are TRBV7-3 and TRBJ2-3; D unclear. Germline lookup yields CDR1 SGHTA and CDR2 FQGTGA. Trimming cost V 2 bases and J 1 base, with 7 bases left between them. This CDR3 region has 14 residues. CDR3 in DNA: TGTGCCAGCAGCTTAGATGGCGGCACAGATACGCAGTATTTT. Encoded protein: CASSLDGGTDTQYF.

The genes are TRBV7-2 and TRBJ2-3; D call uncertain. The CDR3 is 14 residues long. The germline gives CDR1 SGHTA, CDR2 FQGNSA. V gave up 8 bases and J gave up 2 bases, with 14 bases separating them. The CDR3 spells CASGKVALTDTQYF. The CDR3 DNA sequence: TGTGCCAGCGGGAAGGTAGCTCTCACAGATACGCAGTATTTT. Looking up the rest from reference TRBV7-2 and TRBJ2-3 gives the full variable domain: GAGVSQSPSNKVTEKGKDVELRCDPISGHTALYWYRQSLGQGLEFLIYFQGNSAPDKSGLPSDRFSAERTGGSVSTLTIQRTQQEDSAVYLCASGKVALTDTQYFGPGTRLTVL.

The chain carries TRBV7-9 and TRBJ2-6; the D is unclear. Germline V gives CDR1 SEHNR, CDR2 FQNEAQ (reference sequence). Trimming left V 3 bases short and J 0 bases short, with 3 bases between. This CDR3 spans 14 amino acids. CDR3 loop: CASSLSSGANVLTF. The CDR3 coding sequence is TGTGCCAGCAGCTTGAGCTCTGGGGCCAACGTCCTGACTTTC. The entire variable domain, with the rest obtained from reference TRBV7-9 and TRBJ2-6, is as follows: DTGVSQNPRHKITKRGQNVTFRCDPISEHNRLYWYRQTLGQGPEFLTYFQNEAQLEKSRLLSDRFSAERPKGSFSTLEIQRTEQGDSAMYLCASSLSSGANVLTFGAGSRLTVL.

This clone is a singleton in its sample. The genes are TRBV19 and TRBJ1-5, with D perhaps matching TRBD1 (5 bases). This CDR3 has 14 amino acids. Germline CDR1 LNHDA, CDR2 SQIVND (reference sequence). With 5 bases removed from V and 4 bases from J, the gap between germline ends came to 12 bases. The CDR3 sequence is CASSLWTTNQPQHF. CDR3 nucleotides: TGTGCCAGTAGTCTTTGGACAACAAATCAGCCCCAGCATTTT.

The CDR3 sequence is CASSVGGGTGNEQFF. CDR3 in DNA: TGTGCCAGCAGCGTAGGAGGGGGCACCGGGAATGAGCAGTTCTTC. V usage is TRBV9 and J usage is TRBJ2-1; 7 nucleotides align to TRBD1. The J segment lost 7 bases and the V segment lost 0 bases, leaving 7 bases of the junction unmatched. CDR1 and CDR2 from the germline V gene are SGDLS and YYNGEE. This CDR3 contains 15 residues.

The chain carries TRBV6-5 and TRBJ2-5; a weak D match, TRBD1 (5 bases). Germline V gene sequence: CDR1 MNHEY, CDR2 SVGAGI. CDR3 length equals 15 residues. V lost 7 bases and J lost 5, with 20 bases in between. The CDR3 is CASTDPVVAGETQYF. In DNA, the CDR3 is TGTGCCAGCACCGACCCTGTTGTAGCAGGGGAGACCCAGTACTTC.

This clone has just one count. The chain couples TRBV11-2 to TRBJ1-4, with D unresolved. This CDR3 has 14 amino acids. Germline V gene sequence: CDR1 SGHAT, CDR2 FQNNGV. Trimming removed 5 bases from V and 8 bases from J, with 15 bases in between. For the CDR3, the DNA is TGTGCCAGCAGCCCGCCAGGCCGCCAGGAAAAACTGTTTTTT. It yields the protein CASSPPGRQEKLFF.

The chain joins TRBV7-9 to TRBJ1-4; the match to TRBD1 covers 8 bases. CDR1 and CDR2 (germline): SEHNR, FQNEAQ (reference sequence). The V segment lost 4 bases and the J segment 8 bases; nucleotides outside the gene matches: 6. This CDR3 has 14 amino acids. The CDR3 coding sequence is TGTGCCAGCAGCTCGACAGGGGTTATAGAAAAACTGTTTTTT. Amino acids: CASSSTGVIEKLFF.

This chain links TRBV5-5 with TRBJ1-4, with D tentatively TRBD1 (5 bases). Trimming took 3 bases from V and 7 from J, leaving 13 bases between them. From germline, CDR1 is SGHKS and CDR2 YYEKEE (reference sequence). This CDR3 is built from 14 residues. CDR3 sequence: CASSWDRAAEKLFF. CDR3 nucleotides: TGTGCCAGCAGCTGGGACCGTGCGGCTGAAAAACTGTTTTTT.